This T cell receptor beta chain stems from a study of CD8+ T cells in alopecia areata. Study-level findings and limits: While patients received tofacitinib, many expanded lesional clones remained present in scalp and blood.

V was pared by 5 bases and J by 2 bases, with 5 bases of the junction left unmatched. The CDR3 has 14 amino acids. Germline values: CDR1 MNHEY, CDR2 SMNVEV (reference sequence). The authors extracted RNA and reverse transcribed it into cDNA as the sequencing template. TCRdb's table, derived via immunoSEQ multiplex PCR, lists solely in-frame clones and lacks some. This table holds 200,000 to 250,000 clones, around two fifths found once. This clone was seen only a few times. The antigen remains undetermined. Regarding treatment: oral pan-JAK inhibitor, 5-10 mg twice daily. The chain employs TRBV27 and TRBJ1-2; TRBD1 matches at 7 bases. This TCR came from a human donor with alopecia areata. The input for sequencing was CD4+ T cells sorted from blood, taken at roughly week 30, from a patient treated with tofacitinib. CDR3 in DNA: TGTGCCAGCAGTATCGCGGGACAGAACTATGGCTACACCTTC. This codes for CASSIAGQNYGYTF.